Listed below are T cell receptor beta chains from one sample, sequenced in a study of identical twins. TCRdb reprocessed the 5' RACE reads with MiXCR, giving one entry per CDR3 protein. The repertoire consists of about 340,000 distinct CDR3 sequences, with 9% to 15% occurring once and the leading ten covering 7.2%. These records were also assigned to another study, of yellow fever vaccine responses in identical twins.

Material for sequencing was CD8+ T cells sorted from blood. The receptors were gathered from a woman between 18 and 29 years old in good health. CDR3s include the opening cysteine and the closing phenylalanine or tryptophan. A D gene is named only where the DNA matches it firmly. Where a row states a size, it is once, few, many or the class of an expanded clone; other rows omit it.

v_gene	abundance	d_gene	j_gene	CDR3nt	CDR3aa
TRBV6-5	NA	NA	TRBJ2-3	TGTGCCAGCAGTTACTCCGGGAGTGGCACAGATACGCAGTATTTT	CASSYSGSGTDTQYF
TRBV6-1	NA	TRBD1	TRBJ2-7	TGTGCCAGCAGTGAGTGGGGGACAGGTTATCCCTACGAGCAGTACTTC	CASSEWGTGYPYEQYF
TRBV27	few	NA	TRBJ2-5	TGTGCCAGCAGCTATAGGGCCAGGGTGCAAGAGACCCAGTACTTC	CASSYRARVQETQYF
TRBV7-9	few	TRBD2	TRBJ2-1	TGTGCCAGCAGCTATCTAGCGGGCAGTTTCTTC	CASSYLAGSFF
TRBV19	few	NA	TRBJ2-3	TGTGCCAGTAGTATCACTAGTCCAGATACGCAGTATTTT	CASSITSPDTQYF
TRBV12-3/TRBV12-4	few	NA	TRBJ1-1	TGTGCCAGCAGTTTACTCCAGGGCGACACTGAAGCTTTCTTT	CASSLLQGDTEAFF
TRBV9	few	NA	TRBJ1-5	TGTGCCAGCAGCGTGAATAGCAATCAGCCCCAGCATTTT	CASSVNSNQPQHF
TRBV7-9	few	NA	TRBJ1-3	TGTGCCAGCAGTCCAGGACCCCGGGACACCATATATTTT	CASSPGPRDTIYF
TRBV6-2/TRBV6-3	NA	NA	TRBJ2-1	TGTGCCAGCAGTTACTCGCTGGTGTGGATCCATGAGCAGTTCTTC	CASSYSLVWIHEQFF
TRBV7-9	NA	TRBD1	TRBJ1-2	TGTGCCAGCAGCGGGTCGGAGACAGGGACTAACTATGGCTACACCTTC	CASSGSETGTNYGYTF
TRBV4-1	many	TRBD1	TRBJ2-2	TGCGCCAGCAGCCATGGACAGGGGTTCACCGGGGAGCTGTTTTTT	CASSHGQGFTGELFF
TRBV27	few	NA	TRBJ2-2	TGTGCCAGCAGTTTACGTGGGGAGAACACCGGGGAGCTGTTTTTT	CASSLRGENTGELFF
TRBV27	NA	NA	TRBJ2-1	TGTGCCAGCAGTTCCGGGACGGGTCCTTTCAATGAGCAGTTCTTC	CASSSGTGPFNEQFF
TRBV5-1	NA	TRBD1	TRBJ2-7	TGCGCCAGCAGCCCCACCGGGACAGGGGTTCTGAACGAGCAGTACTTC	CASSPTGTGVLNEQYF
TRBV7-6	few	TRBD2	TRBJ2-1	TGTGCCAGCAGCTTAGCTGGGAGGGCTAGCAGCGGCGATGAGCAGTTCTTC	CASSLAGRASSGDEQFF
TRBV16	NA	NA	TRBJ1-1	TGTGCCAGCAGCCAATCCACAGGGTATAAGACTGAAGCTTTCTTT	CASSQSTGYKTEAFF
TRBV5-6	few	NA	TRBJ1-6	TGTGCCAGCAGCTTGGGGACGCCGAGCAGCTATAATTCACCCCTCCACTTT	CASSLGTPSSYNSPLHF
TRBV11-2	many	NA	TRBJ2-3	TGTGCCAGCAGCTTAGTAAAGTCCGATACGCAGTATTTT	CASSLVKSDTQYF
TRBV21-1	few	NA	TRBJ1-5	TGTGCCAGCAGCAAGGAGACAGGGCAGCAGCCCCAGCATTTT	CASSKETGQQPQHF
TRBV13	NA	TRBD1	TRBJ2-3	TGTGCCAGCAGCTCTACCCGACAGGGAATAATTACAGATACGCAGTATTTT	CASSSTRQGIITDTQYF
TRBV2	NA	TRBD2	TRBJ2-1	TGTGCCAGCAGAGCTGGAGGGACTAGCGGGACCTTCTACAATGAGCAGTTCTTC	CASRAGGTSGTFYNEQFF
TRBV19	few	NA	TRBJ2-1	TGTGCCAGTAGTACCTTAGCGGAAAGCTCCTACAATGAGCAGTTCTTC	CASSTLAESSYNEQFF
TRBV7-9	many	NA	TRBJ2-7	TGTGCCAGCAGCGCAGACAGGGAGGTTTACGAGCAGTACTTC	CASSADREVYEQYF
TRBV4-1	NA	NA	TRBJ2-1	TGCGCCAGCAGCCAAGACACAGCAGAGTCCTACAATGAGCAGTTCTTC	CASSQDTAESYNEQFF
TRBV2	few	TRBD1	TRBJ1-4	TGTGCCAGCAGACGGGACAGCACTAATGAAAAACTGTTTTTT	CASRRDSTNEKLFF
TRBV7-9	NA	NA	TRBJ2-1	TGTGCCAGCAGCGGAGCGATGAGAATTGACAATGAGCAGTTCTTC	CASSGAMRIDNEQFF
TRBV29-1	few	TRBD1	TRBJ2-2	TGCAGCGTTGAAGATCAAGGGGGACAGGGTGCCACCGGGGAGCTGTTTTTT	CSVEDQGGQGATGELFF
TRBV7-9	few	TRBD2	TRBJ2-5	TGTGCCAGCAGCGACGTGCGGGAGGACCTCGGGGAGACCCAGTACTTC	CASSDVREDLGETQYF
TRBV7-9	few	TRBD2	TRBJ2-7	TGTGCCAGCAGCTTAGTTAGCGGGAGTTCCCGGTACGAGCAGTACTTC	CASSLVSGSSRYEQYF
TRBV20-1	NA	NA	TRBJ2-3	TGCAGTGCTAGCGGTCAGGAGCGGACAGATACGCAGTATTTT	CSASGQERTDTQYF